This is a list of T cell receptor beta chains from one sample in a study of blood T cell repertoires in COVID-19. Measured with immunoSEQ multiplex PCR; TCRdb has only the in-frame clones, and not every one. The sample gives under 200,000 clones, just under 80% of which show up once; around 7% is in the top ten. The sample taken for sequencing was peripheral blood. The receptors were sampled from a man between 65 and 85 years old with active or convalescent COVID-19. Each CDR3 is given with its conserved first and last residue. The D gene is left open where the match is weak. Some rows mark clone size as missing; the rest say once, few, many or name a class of expanded clone.

J: TRBJ2-1
V: TRBV7-8
size: .
D: .
DNA: TGTGCCAGCAGCTTAGACAGGGTTAATGAGCAGTTCTTC
CDR3: CASSLDRVNEQFF

J: TRBJ2-5
V: TRBV5-1
size: .
D: TRBD2
DNA: TGCGCCAGCAGCCCGGGACTAGCGGGGGCTGGGGAGACCCAGTACTTC
CDR3: CASSPGLAGAGETQYF

J: TRBJ2-1
V: TRBV7-9
size: .
D: TRBD1
DNA: TGTGCCAGCAGCCTGGGACAGGGTTCCTACAATGAGCAGTTCTTC
CDR3: CASSLGQGSYNEQFF

J: TRBJ1-1
V: TRBV5-5
size: once
D: TRBD1
DNA: TGTGCCAGCAGCTTGCAGAGACAGGGGGCCGGCACTGAAGCTTTCTTT
CDR3: CASSLQRQGAGTEAFF

J: TRBJ2-5
V: TRBV4-2
size: .
D: TRBD2
DNA: TGTGCCAGCAGCCAGGAACTAGCGGGTCAAGAGACCCAGTACTTC
CDR3: CASSQELAGQETQYF

J: TRBJ1-2
V: TRBV18
size: once
D: .
DNA: TGTGCCAGCTCACCAACGTTAGACTATGGCTACACCTTC
CDR3: CASSPTLDYGYTF

J: TRBJ2-6
V: TRBV19
size: .
D: TRBD2
DNA: TGTGCCAGTAGCCTCGGGGGGTCTGGGGCCAACGTCCTGACTTTC
CDR3: CASSLGGSGANVLTF

J: TRBJ2-3
V: TRBV6-5
size: .
D: .
DNA: TGTGCCACCACTAGTCCCGGCACAGATACGCAGTATTTT
CDR3: CATTSPGTDTQYF

J: TRBJ2-7
V: TRBV6-1
size: .
D: .
DNA: TGTGCCAGCAGTGAGGGGACATTCGAAGGGGCTTCCTACGAGCAGTACTTC
CDR3: CASSEGTFEGASYEQYF

J: TRBJ2-2
V: TRBV5-1
size: .
D: TRBD1
DNA: TGCGCCAGCAGCGGGCCACAGGGGGCAGGAACCGGGGAGCTGTTTTTT
CDR3: CASSGPQGAGTGELFF

J: TRBJ1-5
V: TRBV19
size: few
D: .
DNA: TGTGCCAGTACCCCAGGGGCCGGCAATCAGCCCCAGCATTTT
CDR3: CASTPGAGNQPQHF

J: TRBJ1-5
V: TRBV19
size: few
D: .
DNA: TGTGCCAGTAGTATAGTCCGGGGGGGCGCGGGCAATCAGCCCCAGCATTTT
CDR3: CASSIVRGGAGNQPQHF

J: TRBJ2-4
V: TRBV29-1
size: .
D: .
DNA: TGCAGCGCCCTTGGGGCGGCTAGGAACATTCAGTACTTC
CDR3: CSALGAARNIQYF

J: TRBJ1-1
V: TRBV9
size: .
D: TRBD1
DNA: TGTGCCAGCAGCGTAGGACAGGGCGGGATGAACACTGAAGCTTTCTTT
CDR3: CASSVGQGGMNTEAFF

J: TRBJ1-2
V: TRBV27
size: .
D: TRBD1
DNA: TGTGCCAGCCGGTCGTGGCAGGGGGATGGCTATGGCTACACCTTC
CDR3: CASRSWQGDGYGYTF

J: TRBJ2-1
V: TRBV11-3
size: .
D: .
DNA: TGTGCCAGCAGTCCTCGTTTCTTC
CDR3: CASSPRFF

J: TRBJ1-1
V: TRBV18
size: .
D: .
DNA: TGTGCCAGCTCACCTCACCCGGACACTGAAGCTTTCTTT
CDR3: CASSPHPDTEAFF

J: TRBJ1-4
V: TRBV3-1/TRBV3-2
size: .
D: .
DNA: TGTGCCAGCAGCCCGACTCGACAGAGCTTACTCGAAAAACTGTTTTTT
CDR3: CASSPTRQSLLEKLFF

J: TRBJ1-4
V: TRBV5-1
size: .
D: .
DNA: TGCGCCAGCCGGGCCGGGGAAGATGAAAAACTGTTTTTT
CDR3: CASRAGEDEKLFF

J: TRBJ2-7
V: TRBV13
size: .
D: TRBD1
DNA: TGTGCCAGCAGCTCCCTCCAACACGACAGGGCGTACGAGCAGTACTTC
CDR3: CASSSLQHDRAYEQYF

J: TRBJ1-2
V: TRBV5-1
size: .
D: .
DNA: TGCGCCAGCAGCCCACAGGGTTGGGGCTACACCTTC
CDR3: CASSPQGWGYTF

J: TRBJ1-6
V: TRBV12-3/TRBV12-4
size: .
D: .
DNA: TGTGCCAGCAGTTTACAGGGATTCACCCTCCACTTT
CDR3: CASSLQGFTLHF

J: TRBJ2-2
V: TRBV10-3
size: once
D: TRBD1
DNA: TGTGCCATCAGCAGGACAGGCCCGCGGACCGGGGAGCTGTTTTTT
CDR3: CAISRTGPRTGELFF

J: TRBJ2-7
V: TRBV11-2
size: .
D: TRBD1
DNA: TGTGCCAGCAGCTTAGGGGACAGGGTCTACGAGCAGTACTTC
CDR3: CASSLGDRVYEQYF

J: TRBJ2-1
V: TRBV9
size: .
D: TRBD2
DNA: TGTGCCAGCAGCGTAGGCGGGAGGGGTTCCTACAATGAGCAGTTCTTC
CDR3: CASSVGGRGSYNEQFF

J: TRBJ1-5
V: TRBV6-2/TRBV6-3
size: .
D: TRBD1
DNA: TGTGCCAGCAGTTACTCGCGGACAGGGGAACTAGATCAGCCCCAGCATTTT
CDR3: CASSYSRTGELDQPQHF

J: TRBJ1-2
V: TRBV2
size: few
D: TRBD1
DNA: TGTGCCAGCAGTGGACAGGGATCGGAATATGGCTACACCTTC
CDR3: CASSGQGSEYGYTF

J: TRBJ2-1
V: TRBV30
size: .
D: .
DNA: TGTGCCTGGGGGCGGACTCGCGATGAGCAGTTCTTC
CDR3: CAWGRTRDEQFF

J: TRBJ1-1
V: TRBV6-6
size: .
D: TRBD1
DNA: TGTGCCAGCAGTTACACCGGGACAGCCAACACTGAAGCTTTCTTT
CDR3: CASSYTGTANTEAFF